Below, 23 T cell receptor beta chains from the same sample are listed, as sequenced in a study of blood T cell repertoires in COVID-19. Sequenced by immunoSEQ multiplex PCR; TCRdb stores in-frame clones only, minus some. The top ten clones hold approximately 10% of a sample with fewer than 250,000 clones, approximately 90% of them seen once. The sequencing input was PBMCs or T cells enriched from blood (not recorded which). Receptors originate from a man aged 25-40 years who had recovered from COVID-19.

There are a few counts of this clone. The chain joins TRBV9 to TRBJ2-1; 8 bases agree with TRBD1. There are 16 residues in the CDR3. CDR1 is SGDLS and CDR2 is YYNGEE in the germline V gene. J gave up 0 bases and V 4 bases, and 6 bases lay outside the gene matches. The CDR3 sequence is CASSPRTGSSYNEQFF. CDR3 DNA: TGTGCCAGCAGCCCCCGGACAGGGAGCTCCTACAATGAGCAGTTCTTC.

The chain links TRBV19 to TRBJ2-2, with D tentatively TRBD2 (6 bases). V was pared by 3 bases and J by 1 base, with 12 bases between. Germline values: CDR1 LNHDA, CDR2 SQIVND (reference sequence). The CDR3 sequence is 16 residues long. The CDR3 nucleotides read TGTGCCAGTAGTATTTTCGGCGGGGTGAACACCGGGGAGCTGTTTTTT. This translates into CASSIFGGVNTGELFF.

Details on this clone: The same CDR3 also results from other DNA sequences found in this sample. This rearrangement joins TRBV7-2 to TRBJ2-7; D uncertain. CDR3 length equals 11 residues. The V gene lost 2 bases and the J gene lost 4 bases, with 3 bases spanning the gap. CDR1 is SGHTA, CDR2 FQGNSA, per germline. The CDR3 loop is CASSLIYEQYF. The CDR3 DNA follows: TGTGCCAGCAGCTTAATATACGAGCAGTACTTC.

The rearrangement uses TRBV5-1 and TRBJ1-2; a weak D match, TRBD1 (5 bases). Germline V gene sequence: CDR1 SGHRS, CDR2 YFSETQ. Trimming took 0 bases from V and 4 from J, leaving 13 bases between them. The CDR3 consists of 15 residues. The CDR3 reads CASSLAGGDGYGYTF. DNA of the CDR3: TGCGCCAGCAGCTTGGCGGGAGGGGATGGCTATGGCTACACCTTC.

This clone was found once. This chain uses TRBV4-1 with TRBJ2-7; the D gene is possibly TRBD1 (7 bases). CDR1 is MGHRA and CDR2 is YSYEKL in the germline V gene. The CDR3 loop spans 15 amino acids. V was pared by 1 base and J by 5 bases, with 15 bases between. The CDR3 region is CASSQGQGGGNEQYF. For the CDR3, the DNA is TGCGCCAGCAGCCAAGGACAGGGAGGAGGAAACGAGCAGTACTTC.

V and J are TRBV5-8 and TRBJ1-4; 7 bases match TRBD1. This CDR3 is built from 16 residues. Germline V gene data show CDR1 as SGHTS and CDR2 as YDEGEE. With 0 bases clipped from V and 2 bases from J, the junction kept 4 bases outside the gene matches. CDR3 loop: CASSLGQGTTNEKLFF. CDR3 nucleotides: TGTGCCAGCAGCTTGGGACAGGGAACCACTAATGAAAAACTGTTTTTT.

The chain uses TRBV3-1 (or the pseudogene TRBV3-2) and TRBJ2-7; 8 nucleotides agree with TRBD2. This CDR3 region has 15 residues. V was pared by 0 bases and J by 2 bases, with 3 bases of the junction left unmatched. Germline V gives CDR1 LGHDT, CDR2 YNNKEL (reference sequence). CDR3 protein: CASSQEPGGPYEQYF. The CDR3 region has the DNA TGTGCCAGCAGCCAAGAACCGGGGGGGCCCTACGAGCAGTACTTC.

The chain couples TRBV7-9 to TRBJ2-7, with unresolved D. The length of the CDR3 is 14 residues. V lost 5 bases to trimming and J lost 0 bases, with 11 bases between them. CDR1 and CDR2 (germline): SEHNR, FQNEAQ (reference sequence). In DNA form, the CDR3 reads TGTGCCAGCAGCCTAGACTCCAACTCCTACGAGCAGTACTTC. It translates to CASSLDSNSYEQYF.

V is TRBV7-3 and J is TRBJ2-1; 7 bases map to TRBD1. The germline gives CDR1 SGHTA, CDR2 FQGTGA. The V and J ends lost 4 bases and 6 bases, in that order; junction bases with no gene match: 9. This CDR3 is built from 15 residues. The CDR3 is CASSSTGTARNEQFF. The CDR3 DNA reads as TGTGCCAGCAGCTCCACCGGGACAGCTCGCAATGAGCAGTTCTTC.

J is TRBJ2-5 and V is TRBV9; 12 bases fit TRBD2. Per germline, CDR1 SGDLS and CDR2 YYNGEE. The CDR3 sequence is 15 residues long. The ends lost 1 base at V and 2 bases at J; junction bases unmatched: 0. This CDR3 is CASSVLAGGQETQYF. In DNA, the CDR3 is TGTGCCAGCAGCGTACTAGCGGGGGGGCAAGAGACCCAGTACTTC.

The chain recombines TRBV30 with TRBJ1-6; 7 positions match TRBD1. J lost 7 bases, V lost 5 bases, and 8 bases had no gene match. The V gene's germline CDR1 is GTSNPN and CDR2 SVGIG (reference sequence). The length of the CDR3 is 14 residues. The CDR3 spells CAWAPQGFNSPLHF. CDR3 DNA: TGTGCCTGGGCTCCACAGGGGTTCAATTCACCCCTCCACTTT.

The chain has TRBV27 and TRBJ1-5, with 7 positions matching TRBD1. This CDR3 has 13 residues. The junction had 9 bases not matched to a gene; V was cut back by 10 bases and J by 6 bases. Germline V gene data show CDR1 as MNHEY and CDR2 as SMNVEV (reference sequence). CDR3 protein: CATKPTGSQPQHF. CDR3 DNA sequence: TGTGCCACCAAACCGACAGGGAGTCAGCCCCAGCATTTT.

The chain carries TRBV14 and TRBJ2-1, with 13 bases lining up with TRBD2. J was trimmed by 12 bases and V by 4 bases; bases with no gene match: 12. There are 16 residues in the CDR3. Germline lookup yields CDR1 SGHDN and CDR2 FVKESK. CDR3 nucleotide sequence: TGTGCCAGCAGCCGGACTAGCGGGAGAACCTTGGGGGTGCAGTTCTTC. It translates to CASSRTSGRTLGVQFF.

The V call is TRBV7-2, the J call TRBJ2-1, with a possible D match to TRBD2 (5 bases). The V gene's germline CDR1 is SGHTA and CDR2 FQGNSA. Trimming cost V 4 bases and J 9 bases, with 7 bases left between them. The CDR3 consists of 11 residues. CDR3 residues: CASSSRGEQFF. The CDR3 bases are TGTGCCAGCAGCTCCCGGGGTGAGCAGTTCTTC.

This chain links TRBV18 with TRBJ2-2; D possibly corresponds to TRBD2 (7 bases). CDR3 size: 18 residues. Germline V gene lookup returns CDR1 KGHSH and CDR2 LQKENI. Between the trimmed V and J ends, which lost 2 bases and 4 bases, there was a span of 20 bases. Here the CDR3 reads CASSPLDLSGTSTGELFF. The CDR3 nucleotides read TGTGCCAGCTCACCATTGGATCTCAGCGGGACATCCACCGGGGAGCTGTTTTTT.

This clone was recorded only once. The chain is built from TRBV6-1 and TRBJ1-4; no clear D. The CDR3 runs to 13 residues. The ends were cut back, 2 bases at V and 15 bases at J, with 16 bases in the middle. The germline CDR1 and CDR2 sequences are MNHNS and SASEGT. CDR3 region: CASSEPPHSNVFF. CDR3 sequence (DNA): TGTGCCAGCAGTGAACCTCCGCACAGCAACGTGTTTTTT.

This clone was picked up one time. The J gene is TRBJ2-7, the V gene TRBV3-1 (or the pseudogene TRBV3-2); 8 bases fit TRBD1. Germline loops: CDR1 LGHDT, CDR2 YNNKEL (reference sequence). The CDR3 runs 11 residues. Trimming removed 3 bases from V and 12 bases from J; junction bases left unmatched: 4. The CDR3 DNA is TGTGCCAGCAGCCAGATGGGACAGGTGTACTTC. Its protein product is CASSQMGQVYF.

The chain combines TRBV3-1 (or the pseudogene TRBV3-2) with TRBJ2-7; 7 bases line up with TRBD2. This CDR3 has 13 amino acids. The V gene end was trimmed by 5 bases and the J gene end by 6 bases; junction bases not matched to a gene: 7. Germline values: CDR1 LGHDT, CDR2 YNNKEL (reference sequence). The CDR3 protein is CASSMQREGEQYF. DNA of the CDR3: TGTGCCAGCAGCATGCAGAGGGAGGGCGAGCAGTACTTC.

The chain joins TRBV7-3 to TRBJ1-1, with a possible D match to TRBD1 (5 bases). Germline assignment: CDR1 SGHTA and CDR2 FQGTGA. The CDR3 contains 13 residues. Trimming took off 2 bases at V and 11 bases at J, with 15 bases between the two ends. The CDR3 spells CASSLGANTPAFF. The DNA of the CDR3 is TGTGCCAGCAGCTTAGGGGCCAACACTCCGGCTTTCTTT.

The chain employs TRBV5-4 and TRBJ1-1, with D uncertain. Trimming removed 4 bases from V and 4 bases from J, with 11 bases in between. The CDR3 is made up of 13 amino acids. Per germline, CDR1 SGHNT and CDR2 YYREEE (reference sequence). CDR3 sequence: CASSRTSGTEAFF. The DNA for the CDR3 is TGTGCCAGCAGCCGTACATCAGGCACTGAAGCTTTCTTT.

The V and J genes are TRBV6-5 and TRBJ1-6, with 7 bases aligning to TRBD1. V lost 6 bases and J lost 9; bases outside the gene matches: 8. The CDR3 is 14 amino acids. Germline V gives CDR1 MNHEY, CDR2 SVGAGI. The CDR3 nucleotides are TGTGCCAGCAGCCTTGGGGCAGGGGGTTCACCCCTCCACTTT. This translates into CASSLGAGGSPLHF.

This chain links TRBV5-1 with TRBJ2-1, with D perhaps matching TRBD2 (5 bases). Trimming stripped 0 bases from V and 0 bases from J, with 10 bases between. The CDR3 sequence is 16 residues long. In germline, CDR1 is SGHRS, CDR2 YFSETQ. The chain's CDR3 is CASSLVGELSYNEQFF. Here the CDR3 DNA reads TGCGCCAGCAGCTTGGTTGGGGAGCTCTCCTACAATGAGCAGTTCTTC.

The V call is TRBV5-1, the J call TRBJ1-1, with D possibly matching TRBD1 (5 bases). Trimming stripped 0 bases from V and 1 base from J, with 10 bases between. This CDR3 is 15 amino acids long. Germline V gene data show CDR1 as SGHRS and CDR2 as YFSETQ. The CDR3 nucleotides are TGCGCCAGCAGCTTGGTGGCGGGGGGGAACACTGAAGCTTTCTTT. Its translation is CASSLVAGGNTEAFF.